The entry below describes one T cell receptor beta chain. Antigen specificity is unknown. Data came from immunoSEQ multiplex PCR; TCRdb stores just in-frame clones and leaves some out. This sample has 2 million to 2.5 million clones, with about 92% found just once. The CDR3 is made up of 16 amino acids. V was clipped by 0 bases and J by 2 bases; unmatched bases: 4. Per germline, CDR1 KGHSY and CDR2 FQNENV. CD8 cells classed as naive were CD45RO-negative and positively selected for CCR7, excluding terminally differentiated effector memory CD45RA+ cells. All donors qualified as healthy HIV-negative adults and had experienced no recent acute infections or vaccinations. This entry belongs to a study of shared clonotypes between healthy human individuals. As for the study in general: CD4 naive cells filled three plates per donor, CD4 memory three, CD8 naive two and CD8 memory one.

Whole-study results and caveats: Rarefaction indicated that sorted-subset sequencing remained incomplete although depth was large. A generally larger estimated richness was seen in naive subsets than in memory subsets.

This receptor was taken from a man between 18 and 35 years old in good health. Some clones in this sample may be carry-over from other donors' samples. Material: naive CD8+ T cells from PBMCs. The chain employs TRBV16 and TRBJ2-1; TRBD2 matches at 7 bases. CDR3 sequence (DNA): TGTGCCAGCAGCCAATCTAGAGCGGGACCCTACAATGAGCAGTTCTTC. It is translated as CASSQSRAGPYNEQFF.